Below are 2 T cell receptor beta chains sequenced from a single sample in a study of blood T cell repertoires in COVID-19. Method: immunoSEQ multiplex PCR; TCRdb's copy keeps in-frame clones and lacks some. Of around 70,000 clones in the sample, 84% were seen once. The sequencing sample was made of peripheral blood. The receptors stem from a man between 65 and 79 years old with acute or convalescent COVID-19.

The chain joins TRBV6-6 to TRBJ1-2; TRBD1 matches 9 bases. J lost 7 bases, V lost 4 bases, and 7 bases had no gene match. CDR1 and CDR2 (germline): MNHNY, SVGAGI (reference sequence). This CDR3 comprises 14 residues. The chain's CDR3 is CASSSLLQGAGYTF. The CDR3 DNA reads TGTGCCAGCAGTTCCCTATTACAGGGGGCTGGCTACACCTTC.

This clone was detected only once. The chain has TRBV2 and TRBJ2-2, with 11 bases that match TRBD1. V shed 6 bases and J 5 bases; nucleotides not matched to a gene: 5. CDR3 length: 15 residues. Germline V gene data show CDR1 as SNHLY and CDR2 as FYNNEI. The CDR3 loop is CASRRDRGVTGELFF. Here the CDR3 DNA reads TGTGCCAGCAGGAGGGACAGGGGGGTGACCGGGGAGCTGTTTTTT.